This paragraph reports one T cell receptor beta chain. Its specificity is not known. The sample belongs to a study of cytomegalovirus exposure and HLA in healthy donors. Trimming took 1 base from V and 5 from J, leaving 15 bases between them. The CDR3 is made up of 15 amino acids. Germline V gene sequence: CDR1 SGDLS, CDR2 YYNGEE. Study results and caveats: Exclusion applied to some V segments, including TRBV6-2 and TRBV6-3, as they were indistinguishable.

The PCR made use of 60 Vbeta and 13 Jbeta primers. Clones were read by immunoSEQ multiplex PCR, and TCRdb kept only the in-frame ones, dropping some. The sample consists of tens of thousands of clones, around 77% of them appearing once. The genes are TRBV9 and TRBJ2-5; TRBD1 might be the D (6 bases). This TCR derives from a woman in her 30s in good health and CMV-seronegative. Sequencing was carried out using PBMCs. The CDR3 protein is CASSVRGGMSETQYF. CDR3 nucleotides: TGTGCCAGCAGCGTACGAGGGGGAATGAGCGAGACCCAGTACTTC.